The next 21 T cell receptor beta chains were all read from a single sample in a study of regulatory T cells in long-lasting Graves disease. Assembly of TCR beta libraries relied on iRepertoire HTBI primers together with Arm-PCR of CDR3 regions. TCRdb passed the multiplex PCR reads through MiXCR, listing each CDR3 protein once. The data contain 650,000 to 700,000 distinct CDR3 sequences, approximately 29% of them singletons. Time point of the sample: persistent/refractory GD, antithyroid drugs over 5 years with positive TRAb. From PBMCs, RNA was extracted and then used to make the TCR library. Source: peripheral blood mononuclear cells (PBMCs), taken when the disease was refractory, from a patient treated with antithyroid drugs. The receptor source for this set is a female donor with Graves disease.

The sample holds one count of this clonotype. This chain connects TRBV28 to TRBJ1-2; D gene ambiguous. Germline V gene sequence: CDR1 MDHEN, CDR2 SYDVKM. There are 13 residues in the CDR3. Trimming took 6 bases from V and 6 from J, leaving 14 bases between them. The CDR3 here is CASRVGLSDGYTF. The CDR3 DNA reads TGTGCCAGCAGGGTCGGGCTTTCGGATGGCTACACCTTC.

The rearrangement joins TRBV5-1 to TRBJ2-7, with D maybe TRBD1 (6 bases). From germline, CDR1 is SGHRS and CDR2 YFSETQ. CDR3 length equals 14 residues. The ends were cut back, 1 base at V and 2 bases at J, with 10 bases in the middle. CDR3 amino acids: CASSLPGQPYEQYF. The CDR3 DNA reads as TGCGCCAGCAGCTTGCCCGGACAGCCCTACGAGCAGTACTTC.

The table lists this clonotype with many counts. The J gene is TRBJ1-2, the V gene TRBV28; D is perhaps TRBD1 (5 bases). V was pared by 6 bases and J by 7 bases, with 18 bases between. The germline V gene encodes CDR1 MDHEN and CDR2 SYDVKM. The CDR3 totals 14 residues. As DNA, the CDR3 is TGTGCCAGCAGCCCCTCAAGGCCAGGGTTTGGCTACACCTTC. Protein sequence: CASSPSRPGFGYTF.

This chain joins TRBV7-9 and TRBJ1-4, with D unresolved. The CDR3 totals 14 residues. V gave up 1 base and J gave up 7 bases, with 10 bases separating them. CDR1 and CDR2 from the germline V gene are SEHNR and FQNEAQ (reference sequence). The DNA for the CDR3 is TGTGCCAGCAGCTTAGGAGCGGCCACTGAAAAACTGTTTTTT. As protein: CASSLGAATEKLFF. The full variable domain, rest sourced from reference TRBV7-9 and TRBJ1-4, is DTGVSQNPRHKITKRGQNVTFRCDPISEHNRLYWYRQTLGQGPEFLTYFQNEAQLEKSRLLSDRFSAERPKGSFSTLEIQRTEQGDSAMYLCASSLGAATEKLFFGSGTQLSVL.

J is TRBJ1-5 and V is TRBV12-3 or TRBV12-4, with a weak D call TRBD1 (5 bases). The CDR3 runs to 14 residues. The V end lost 2 bases, the J end lost 6 bases, and 11 bases lay between the germline ends. For the CDR3, the DNA is TGTGCCAGCAGTTTAACCGGGGCCCGTCAGCCCCAGCATTTT. It translates to CASSLTGARQPQHF.

This clonotype was recorded a few times. This chain connects TRBV5-4 to TRBJ2-2, with a weak D call TRBD2 (6 bases). V was shortened by 4 bases and J by 5 bases, with 12 bases between the two germline ends. This CDR3 has 14 residues. The germline V gene encodes CDR1 SGHNT and CDR2 YYREEE (reference sequence). The CDR3 DNA sequence: TGTGCCAGCAGCGGACCCCGGGGGACCGGGGAGCTGTTTTTT. Residues: CASSGPRGTGELFF.

This clonotype was seen a handful of times. This chain uses TRBV6-5 with TRBJ2-7, with TRBD1 matching 11 bases. CDR1 is MNHEY, CDR2 SVGAGI, per germline. The V gene end was trimmed by 4 bases and the J gene end by 5 bases; junction bases not matched to a gene: 7. The CDR3 contains 15 residues. The CDR3 reads CASSSGQGAGNEQYF. The CDR3 coding sequence is TGTGCCAGCAGTTCCGGACAGGGGGCTGGGAACGAGCAGTACTTC.

V usage is TRBV6-1 and J usage is TRBJ2-6, with 7 bases aligning to TRBD1. The CDR3 covers 15 residues. Germline CDR1 MNHNS, CDR2 SASEGT. After removal of 5 bases from V and 1 base from J, the junction contained 2 bases not matched to a gene. In nucleotides, the CDR3 is TGTGCCAGCAGTCCAGGGGGATCTGGGGCCAACGTCCTGACTTTC. Amino acid sequence: CASSPGGSGANVLTF.

This chain joins TRBV3-1 and TRBJ2-6; D remains unclear. This CDR3 spans 15 amino acids. Germline CDR1 is LGHDT and CDR2 is YNNKEL (reference sequence). Trimming cost V 3 bases and J 0 bases, with 6 bases left between them. The CDR3 DNA sequence: TGTGCCAGCAGCCAGTGGTTCTCTGGGGCCAACGTCCTGACTTTC. It encodes CASSQWFSGANVLTF.

This clonotype has a count of ten or more. The chain uses TRBV28 and TRBJ2-7; D is ambiguous. The CDR3 has 14 amino acids. Trimming cost V 7 bases and J 3 bases, with 16 bases left between them. Per the germline V gene, CDR1 is MDHEN and CDR2 is SYDVKM. The CDR3, as DNA: TGTGCCAGCATTAATTCCATGGAAGGCTACGAGCAGTACTTC. This codes for CASINSMEGYEQYF. Combining the CDR3 with reference TRBV28 and TRBJ2-7 gives the whole variable domain DVKVTQSSRYLVKRTGEKVFLECVQDMDHENMFWYRQDPGLGLRLIYFSYDVKMKEKGDIPEGYSVSREKKERFSLILESASTNQTSMYLCASINSMEGYEQYFGPGTRLTVT.

This clonotype was recorded at least ten times. The chain has TRBV2 and TRBJ1-4; 7 bases match TRBD1. Germline lookup yields CDR1 SNHLY and CDR2 FYNNEI. The trim removed 6 bases at V and 0 bases at J, leaving 4 bases unmatched. The CDR3 length is 15 residues. CDR3 protein: CASRQQGTTNEKLFF. The CDR3 DNA follows: TGTGCCAGCAGACAACAGGGGACAACTAATGAAAAACTGTTTTTT.

This sequence joins TRBV2 and TRBJ2-5; perhaps D is TRBD1 or TRBD2 (6 bases each). Trimming shortened V by 8 bases and J by 4 bases, and 14 bases separated the two germline ends. Germline V gene lookup returns CDR1 SNHLY and CDR2 FYNNEI. The length of the CDR3 is 13 residues. DNA for the CDR3: TGTGCCAGCGGGTTTCGGGGGCGAGAGACCCAGTACTTC. Residues: CASGFRGRETQYF.

There are a few counts of this clonotype. The chain links TRBV9 to TRBJ1-6; unclear D gene. This CDR3 comprises 14 residues. The V end was cut by 3 bases, the J end by 13 bases, with 17 bases between. Germline CDR1 and CDR2: SGDLS and YYNGEE. The DNA for the CDR3 is TGTGCCAGCAGCGAGATTGGCAGCAAGTCTCCCCTCCACTTT. It yields the protein CASSEIGSKSPLHF.

The rearrangement joins TRBV15 to TRBJ2-3, with D possibly matching TRBD1 (5 bases). The CDR3 sequence is 14 residues long. Germline CDR1 and CDR2: LNHNV and YYDKDF (reference sequence). V was trimmed by 1 base and J by 4 bases, leaving 9 bases between them. CDR3: CATSRAGASDTQYF. For the CDR3, the DNA is TGTGCCACCAGCAGAGCTGGGGCCTCAGATACGCAGTATTTT. Complete variable domain (other parts from reference TRBV15 and TRBJ2-3): DAMVIQNPRYQVTQFGKPVTLSCSQTLNHNVMYWYQQKSSQAPKLLFHYYDKDFNNEADTPDNFQSRRPNTSFCFLDIRSPGLGDTAMYLCATSRAGASDTQYFGPGTRLTVL.

The V call is TRBV12-3 or TRBV12-4, the J call TRBJ1-1; D is perhaps TRBD1 (6 bases). The V end was cut by 6 bases, the J end by 0 bases, with 20 bases between. The CDR3 length is 17 residues. CDR3 amino acids: CASSLGGGIIMNTEAFF. The CDR3 DNA is TGTGCCAGCAGCCTAGGGGGAGGGATAATAATGAACACTGAAGCTTTCTTT.

This clonotype was seen more than once but under ten times. This sequence joins TRBV11-2 and TRBJ2-5, with D unresolved. Trimming removed 5 bases from V and 5 bases from J, with 9 bases in between. This CDR3 has 12 residues. Germline values: CDR1 SGHAT, CDR2 FQNNGV. This CDR3 is CASSAQLETQYF. CDR3 DNA sequence: TGTGCCAGCAGCGCACAACTGGAGACCCAGTACTTC.

The V call is TRBV20-1, the J call TRBJ1-1; D is unclear. The CDR3 contains 13 residues. In germline, CDR1 is DFQATT, CDR2 SNEGSKA (reference sequence). Trimming stripped 5 bases from V and 3 bases from J, with 13 bases between. CDR3 region: CSAAGRRDTEAFF. Written as DNA, the CDR3 is TGCAGTGCTGCCGGACGGAGAGACACTGAAGCTTTCTTT.

The sample holds a few counts of this clonotype. The genes are TRBV11-2 and TRBJ1-6; D uncertain. Germline-derived CDR1 and CDR2 are SGHAT and FQNNGV. The V gene lost 2 bases and the J gene lost 7 bases, with 6 bases spanning the gap. CDR3 length: 13 amino acids. CDR3 loop: CASSLIRNSPLHF. For the CDR3, the DNA is TGTGCCAGCAGCTTAATCCGAAATTCACCCCTCCACTTT.

Ten or more counts support this clonotype. J is TRBJ2-5 and V is TRBV11-2; 11 bases align to TRBD2. The CDR3 covers 16 residues. The germline CDR1 and CDR2 sequences are SGHAT and FQNNGV. With 5 bases clipped from V and 5 bases from J, the junction kept 10 bases outside the gene matches. CDR3: CASSDTLAGVGETQYF. The CDR3 DNA sequence: TGTGCCAGCAGCGACACACTAGCGGGAGTCGGGGAGACCCAGTACTTC. Full variable domain (remainder filled in from reference TRBV11-2 and TRBJ2-5): EAGVAQSPRYKIIEKRQSVAFWCNPISGHATLYWYQQILGQGPKLLIQFQNNGVVDDSQLPKDRFSAERLKGVDSTLKIQPAKLEDSAVYLCASSDTLAGVGETQYFGPGTRLLVL.

This clonotype occurred many times. The chain employs TRBV11-2 and TRBJ2-7; no clear D gene. The V and J ends lost 5 bases and 0 bases respectively, with 11 bases between them. The V gene's germline CDR1 is SGHAT and CDR2 FQNNGV. This CDR3 spans 14 amino acids. The DNA of the CDR3 is TGTGCCAGCAGCCCCGGCACGAGCTCCTACGAGCAGTACTTC. Protein: CASSPGTSSYEQYF.

This clonotype occurred once. The chain couples TRBV9 to TRBJ2-2; the match to TRBD2 covers 12 bases. Trimming removed 8 bases from V and 7 bases from J; junction bases left unmatched: 12. CDR1 and CDR2 (germline): SGDLS, YYNGEE. This CDR3 region has 16 residues. CDR3 DNA: TGTGCCAGTACCGGGACTAGCGGGCTGGGGGACGGGGAGCTGTTTTTT. This gives the protein CASTGTSGLGDGELFF.